The rows below give T cell receptor beta chains drawn from one sample of a study of shared clonotypes between healthy human individuals. The assay was immunoSEQ multiplex PCR, and TCRdb's table has in-frame clones only and misses some. The sample lists about 120,000 clones; around 71% were seen once. Sequenced input: memory CD8+ T cells sorted from blood. These receptors came from a woman in her twenties or thirties in good health. Each CDR3 is given with its conserved first and last residue. Fields, in order: D gene, V gene, clone size, J gene, CDR3 protein, CDR3 DNA. D genes are given only for firm matches. A clone size is listed for some rows: how often the clone was seen (once, few, many), or a class if it is expanded.

NA,TRBV28,NA,TRBJ1-1,CASMSDHVQIFLNTEAFF,TGTGCCAGCATGTCGGACCATGTCCAGATTTTTTTGAACACTGAAGCTTTCTTT
NA,TRBV19,NA,TRBJ2-7,CASSPRQGSREQYF,TGTGCCAGTAGCCCCCGCCAGGGGAGTAGGGAGCAGTACTTC
NA,TRBV30,few,TRBJ1-1,CAWTRTDFNMNTEAFF,TGTGCCTGGACCAGGACGGACTTTAACATGAACACTGAAGCTTTCTTT
NA,TRBV7-9,NA,TRBJ1-4,CASRTTVGQPNEKLFF,TGTGCCAGCAGAACAACGGTCGGGCAGCCTAATGAAAAACTGTTTTTT
NA,TRBV15,NA,TRBJ1-6,CATSRSTGGDSPLHF,TGTGCCACCAGCAGATCCACCGGTGGGGATTCACCCCTCCACTTT
TRBD2,TRBV5-1,NA,TRBJ2-6,CASSLFPDSGEYFPGANVLTF,TGCGCCAGCAGCTTGTTCCCCGATAGCGGGGAGTACTTCCCTGGGGCCAACGTCCTGACTTTC
NA,TRBV28,NA,TRBJ2-1,CANTGGFGEQFF,TGTGCCAATACAGGAGGGTTCGGTGAGCAGTTCTTC
NA,TRBV25-1,once,TRBJ2-1,CASSERPRDHNEQFF,TGTGCCAGCAGTGAACGGCCAAGGGATCACAATGAGCAGTTCTTC
NA,TRBV25-1,NA,TRBJ2-1,CASSHSPRTTYNEQFF,TGTGCCAGCAGTCACTCCCCCAGGACTACTTACAATGAGCAGTTCTTC
NA,TRBV27,NA,TRBJ2-3,CASSLVGGPADTQYF,TGTGCCAGCAGTTTAGTTGGCGGGCCCGCAGATACGCAGTATTTT
NA,TRBV10-3,NA,TRBJ2-3,CATQEGAGEDTQYF,TGTGCCACCCAAGAGGGGGCGGGGGAGGATACGCAGTATTTT
NA,TRBV25-1,NA,TRBJ2-7,CASSEFGHQSYEQYF,TGTGCCAGCAGTGAATTTGGACATCAATCCTACGAGCAGTACTTC
NA,TRBV28,NA,TRBJ2-7,CASSLRGIEQYF,TGTGCCAGCAGTTTGAGGGGGATCGAGCAGTACTTC
NA,TRBV15,NA,TRBJ1-5,CATSRERQGGGQPQHF,TGTGCCACCAGCAGAGAAAGGCAGGGTGGGGGTCAGCCCCAGCATTTT
NA,TRBV9,NA,TRBJ2-7,CASSVGANSYEQYF,TGTGCCAGCAGCGTAGGAGCGAACTCTTACGAGCAGTACTTC
NA,TRBV4-3,NA,TRBJ1-1,CASSQGADEAFF,TGCGCCAGCAGCCAAGGGGCGGATGAAGCTTTCTTT
TRBD2,TRBV7-6,NA,TRBJ2-7,CASSQGTSGSHHEQYF,TGTGCCAGCAGCCAAGGGACTAGCGGGAGTCATCACGAGCAGTACTTC
NA,TRBV25-1,few,TRBJ2-7,CASSASVSWSKTQYF,TGTGCCAGCAGCGCCTCGGTCAGTTGGTCCAAAACCCAGTACTTC
NA,TRBV19,NA,TRBJ2-3,CASSMFGRSTDTQYF,TGTGCCAGTAGTATGTTTGGGAGGAGCACAGATACGCAGTATTTT
TRBD1,TRBV5-4,NA,TRBJ1-4,CASSYGQGHEKLFF,TGTGCCAGCAGCTACGGACAGGGACATGAAAAACTGTTTTTT
NA,TRBV2,NA,TRBJ2-1,CASSAPGRRSGNEQFF,TGTGCCAGCAGTGCGCCGGGACGAAGGTCCGGGAATGAGCAGTTCTTC
NA,TRBV21-1,NA,TRBJ2-7,CASSKSDASGRDYEQYF,TGTGCCAGCAGCAAATCCGATGCTAGCGGGAGGGACTACGAGCAGTACTTC